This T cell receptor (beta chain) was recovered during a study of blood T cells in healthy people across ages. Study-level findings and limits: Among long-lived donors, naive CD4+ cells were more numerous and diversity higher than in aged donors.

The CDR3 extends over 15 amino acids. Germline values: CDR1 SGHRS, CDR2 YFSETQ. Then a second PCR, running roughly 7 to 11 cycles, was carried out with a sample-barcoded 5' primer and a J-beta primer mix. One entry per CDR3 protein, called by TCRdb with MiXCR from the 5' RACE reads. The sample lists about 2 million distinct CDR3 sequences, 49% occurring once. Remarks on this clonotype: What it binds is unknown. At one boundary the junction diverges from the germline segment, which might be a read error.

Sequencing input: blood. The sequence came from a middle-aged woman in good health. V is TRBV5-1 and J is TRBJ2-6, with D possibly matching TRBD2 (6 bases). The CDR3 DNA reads TGCGCCAGCAGCTCAAGGGGAGGTGGGGCCAACGTCCTGCCTTTC. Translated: CASSSRGGGANVLPF.